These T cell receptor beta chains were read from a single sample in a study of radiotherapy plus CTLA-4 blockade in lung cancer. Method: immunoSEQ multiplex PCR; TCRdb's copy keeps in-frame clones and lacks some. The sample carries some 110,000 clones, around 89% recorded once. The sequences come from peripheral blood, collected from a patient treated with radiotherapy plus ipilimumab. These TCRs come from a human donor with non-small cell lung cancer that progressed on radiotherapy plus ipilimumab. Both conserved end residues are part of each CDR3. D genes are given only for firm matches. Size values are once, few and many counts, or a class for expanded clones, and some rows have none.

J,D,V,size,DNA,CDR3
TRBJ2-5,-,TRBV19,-,TGTGCCAGTAGTACAGGGCTGCAAGAGACCCAGTACTTC,CASSTGLQETQYF
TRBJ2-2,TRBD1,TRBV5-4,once,TGTGCCAGCAGCCGACAGGGGGCGAACACCGGGGAGCTGTTTTTT,CASSRQGANTGELFF
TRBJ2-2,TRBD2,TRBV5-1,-,TGCGCCAGCAGCTCCCCTAGCGGAGATTTCACCGGGGAGCTGTTTTTT,CASSSPSGDFTGELFF
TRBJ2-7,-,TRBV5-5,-,TGTGCCAGCAGCTTTGGACTCACCGACTCCTACGAGCAGTACTTC,CASSFGLTDSYEQYF
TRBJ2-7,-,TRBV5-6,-,TGTGCCAGCAGCCCTATGGGGGTGGCTGCCTACGAGCAGTACTTC,CASSPMGVAAYEQYF
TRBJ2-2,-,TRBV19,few,TGTGCCAGTAGTTGGGACGGACGATTTGCGAACACCGGGGAGCTGTTTTTT,CASSWDGRFANTGELFF
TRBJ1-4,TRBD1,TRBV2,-,TGTGCCAGCAGGCAGGGGGCTGCATTGGAAAAACTGTTTTTT,CASRQGAALEKLFF
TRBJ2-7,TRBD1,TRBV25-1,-,TGTGCCAGCAGTGGCTCCGGGACAGGGGACTACGAGCAGTACTTC,CASSGSGTGDYEQYF
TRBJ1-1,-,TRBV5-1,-,TGCGCCAGCACTTTACAGGATTTGGACACTGAAGCTTTCTTT,CASTLQDLDTEAFF
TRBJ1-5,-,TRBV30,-,TGTGCCTGGAGCCACGGCGTAGTACAGTCGCCCAATCAGCCCCAGCATTTT,CAWSHGVVQSPNQPQHF
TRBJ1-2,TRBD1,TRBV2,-,TGTGCCAGCAGTGGTCTACAGGGGGGTCTTAATGGCTACACCTTC,CASSGLQGGLNGYTF
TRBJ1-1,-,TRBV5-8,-,TGTGCCAGCAGCAGTAGGACGGGGAACACTGAAGCTTTCTTT,CASSSRTGNTEAFF
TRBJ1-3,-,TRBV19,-,TGTGCCAGTAGTATCTATGGGGGAAACACCATATATTTT,CASSIYGGNTIYF
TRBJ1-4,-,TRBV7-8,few,TGTGCCAGCAGCTTTCGTGCCTCCTCCCACCAGGGCGCCCGCCCCGAAAAACTGTTTTTT,CASSFRASSHQGARPEKLFF
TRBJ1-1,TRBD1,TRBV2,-,TGTGCCAGCCGATGGGGGGACAGAACTGAAGCTTTCTTT,CASRWGDRTEAFF
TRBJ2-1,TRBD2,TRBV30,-,TGTGCCTGGAGCTACCAAGGACTAGCGGGAGCAGGAGAGCAGTTCTTC,CAWSYQGLAGAGEQFF
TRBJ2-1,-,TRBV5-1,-,TGCGCCAGCAGCTTGAGACTAGTTGGGAATGAGCAGTTCTTC,CASSLRLVGNEQFF
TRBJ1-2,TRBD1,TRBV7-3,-,TGTGCCAGCAGCTCTACAGGGGGCTATGGCTACACCTTC,CASSSTGGYGYTF
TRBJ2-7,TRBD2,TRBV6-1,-,TGTGCCAGCAGACTAGCGGGAGGTGTCGAGCAGTACTTC,CASRLAGGVEQYF
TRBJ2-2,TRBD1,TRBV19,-,TGTGCCAGTAGCCCGAGCCGGGACAGGGGATCCGGGGAGCTGTTTTTT,CASSPSRDRGSGELFF
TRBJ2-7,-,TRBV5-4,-,TGTGCCAGCAGCTTGGGACTAGGGGGCTACGAGCAGTACTTC,CASSLGLGGYEQYF
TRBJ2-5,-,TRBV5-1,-,TGCGCCAGCAGCTTGGTGGGACTGCCTCAAGAGACCCAGTACTTC,CASSLVGLPQETQYF
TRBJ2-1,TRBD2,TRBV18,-,TGTGCCAGCTCACCAACCACTAGCGGAAATGAGCAGTTCTTC,CASSPTTSGNEQFF
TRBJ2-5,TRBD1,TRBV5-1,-,TGCGCCAGCAGCCTCGGGGACAGGGGGCGAGAGACCCAGTACTTC,CASSLGDRGRETQYF
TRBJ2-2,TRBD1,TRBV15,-,TGTGCCACCAGCAGAGTCTCGCAGGGGGCAGGGGAGCTGTTTTTT,CATSRVSQGAGELFF
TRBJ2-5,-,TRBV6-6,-,TGTGCCAGCAAACCCCGGGTAGGGGCTTTGGAGACCCAGTACTTC,CASKPRVGALETQYF
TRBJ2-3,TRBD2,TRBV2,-,TGTGCCAGCAGGACTAGCGGGAAGGATACGCAGTATTTT,CASRTSGKDTQYF
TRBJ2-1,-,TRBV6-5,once,TGTGCCAGCAGTAGTTTATTTGAGCAGTTCTTC,CASSSLFEQFF
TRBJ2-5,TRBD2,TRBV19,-,TGTGCCAGTAGTGCCGGGGGTAGCGGGCTCCAAGAGACCCAGTACTTC,CASSAGGSGLQETQYF
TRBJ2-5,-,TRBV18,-,TGTGCCAGCTCACCCTTGGGGCCGGGACTGCCGATCCAAGAGACCCAGTACTTC,CASSPLGPGLPIQETQYF
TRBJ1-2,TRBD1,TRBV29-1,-,TGCAGCGTTGAAGTGGAGACAGGGGGCTACACCTTC,CSVEVETGGYTF
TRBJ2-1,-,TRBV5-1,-,TGCGCCAGCACCCAGGGTCATAGCGATGAGCAGTTCTTC,CASTQGHSDEQFF
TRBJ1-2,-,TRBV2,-,TGTGCCAGCAGTGAATCTAGGGCCAGTTGGGCTGGCTACACCTTC,CASSESRASWAGYTF
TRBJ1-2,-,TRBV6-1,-,TGTGCCAGCAGTGAAGCGTGGAGGGGAGGCTACACCTTC,CASSEAWRGGYTF
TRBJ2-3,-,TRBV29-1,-,TGCAGCGTTGGCCCCCCGGCGGGTTTTATGGATACGCAGTATTTT,CSVGPPAGFMDTQYF
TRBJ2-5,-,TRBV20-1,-,TGCAGTGCTAGCCCGGAAGAGACCCAGTACTTC,CSASPEETQYF
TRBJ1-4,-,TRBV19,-,TGTGCCAGTCGTCCTCATGGGGCAACTAATGAAAAACTGTTTTTT,CASRPHGATNEKLFF
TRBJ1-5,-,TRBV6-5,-,TGTGCCAGCAGCAACGCCCCACACGGGGCCCAGCATTTT,CASSNAPHGAQHF